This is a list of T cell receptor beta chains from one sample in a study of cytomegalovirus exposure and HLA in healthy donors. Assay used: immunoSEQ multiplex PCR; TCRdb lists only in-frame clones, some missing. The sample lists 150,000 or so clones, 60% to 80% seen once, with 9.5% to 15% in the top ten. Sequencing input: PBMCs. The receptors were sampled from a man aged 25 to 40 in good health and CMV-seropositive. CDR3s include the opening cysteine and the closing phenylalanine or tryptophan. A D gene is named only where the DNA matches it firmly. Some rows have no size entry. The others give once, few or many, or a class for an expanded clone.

cdr3_aa: CASSPQPTGELFF
cdr3_nt: TGTGCCAGCAGCCCACAACCAACCGGGGAGCTGTTTTTT
cdr3_length: 13
j_call: TRBJ2-2
d_call: NA
clone_size: NA
v_call: TRBV7-8

cdr3_aa: CASSLAESSTDTQYF
cdr3_nt: TGTGCCAGCAGTCTAGCGGAGTCTAGCACAGATACGCAGTATTTT
cdr3_length: 15
j_call: TRBJ2-3
d_call: TRBD2
clone_size: NA
v_call: TRBV28

cdr3_aa: CASSRLGQETQYF
cdr3_nt: TGTGCCAGCAGCCGACTGGGCCAAGAGACCCAGTACTTC
cdr3_length: 13
j_call: TRBJ2-5
d_call: NA
clone_size: few
v_call: TRBV7-9

cdr3_aa: CASSLSTSSETQYF
cdr3_nt: TGTGCCAGCAGCTTGAGCACTAGCTCGGAGACCCAGTACTTC
cdr3_length: 14
j_call: TRBJ2-5
d_call: NA
clone_size: NA
v_call: TRBV5-5

cdr3_aa: CAWDGGLHYGYTF
cdr3_nt: TGTGCCTGGGATGGGGGACTCCACTATGGCTACACCTTC
cdr3_length: 13
j_call: TRBJ1-2
d_call: NA
clone_size: NA
v_call: TRBV30

cdr3_aa: CASSLADGGWETQYF
cdr3_nt: TGCGCCAGCAGCTTGGCCGACGGAGGATGGGAGACCCAGTACTTC
cdr3_length: 15
j_call: TRBJ2-5
d_call: NA
clone_size: NA
v_call: TRBV5-1

cdr3_aa: CASTRVSGGDYGYTF
cdr3_nt: TGCGCCAGCACCAGGGTCTCGGGGGGGGACTATGGCTACACCTTC
cdr3_length: 15
j_call: TRBJ1-2
d_call: NA
clone_size: few
v_call: TRBV5-1

cdr3_aa: CASSWDRGLTGELFF
cdr3_nt: TGTGCCAGCAGCTGGGACAGGGGGCTTACCGGGGAGCTGTTTTTT
cdr3_length: 15
j_call: TRBJ2-2
d_call: TRBD1
clone_size: NA
v_call: TRBV7-2

cdr3_aa: CASSVGTVTDTQYF
cdr3_nt: TGTGCCAGCAGCGTAGGGACAGTCACAGATACGCAGTATTTT
cdr3_length: 14
j_call: TRBJ2-3
d_call: NA
clone_size: NA
v_call: TRBV9

cdr3_aa: CASSFFGTGELQETQYF
cdr3_nt: TGTGCCAGCAGCTTCTTCGGGACAGGGGAACTCCAAGAGACCCAGTACTTC
cdr3_length: 17
j_call: TRBJ2-5
d_call: TRBD1
clone_size: NA
v_call: TRBV11-2

cdr3_aa: CASSQPETSSYNEQFF
cdr3_nt: TGTGCCAGCTCACAACCAGAAACTAGCTCCTACAATGAGCAGTTCTTC
cdr3_length: 16
j_call: TRBJ2-1
d_call: NA
clone_size: NA
v_call: TRBV18

cdr3_aa: CASRTTGQGDEQFF
cdr3_nt: TGTGCCAGCCGGACCACGGGACAGGGGGATGAGCAGTTCTTC
cdr3_length: 14
j_call: TRBJ2-1
d_call: TRBD1
clone_size: NA
v_call: TRBV6-1

cdr3_aa: CASRAAVSYEQYF
cdr3_nt: TGCGCCAGCAGAGCGGCTGTATCCTACGAGCAGTACTTC
cdr3_length: 13
j_call: TRBJ2-7
d_call: NA
clone_size: NA
v_call: TRBV5-1

cdr3_aa: CASSPTLAGAGYNEQFF
cdr3_nt: TGTGCCAGCAGCCCTACATTAGCGGGAGCGGGCTACAATGAGCAGTTCTTC
cdr3_length: 17
j_call: TRBJ2-1
d_call: TRBD2
clone_size: NA
v_call: TRBV9

cdr3_aa: CASSRRVGLAGGLTYEQYF
cdr3_nt: TGTGCCAGCAGTCGCAGGGTGGGACTAGCGGGGGGCCTGACCTACGAGCAGTACTTC
cdr3_length: 19
j_call: TRBJ2-7
d_call: TRBD2
clone_size: NA
v_call: TRBV2

cdr3_aa: CASSYTDLEAFF
cdr3_nt: TGTGCCAGCAGCTATACAGATCTTGAAGCTTTCTTT
cdr3_length: 12
j_call: TRBJ1-1
d_call: NA
clone_size: NA
v_call: TRBV28

cdr3_aa: CASSGQGARKLFF
cdr3_nt: TGTGCCAGCAGTGGTCAGGGGGCGCGAAAACTGTTTTTT
cdr3_length: 13
j_call: TRBJ1-4
d_call: TRBD1
clone_size: NA
v_call: TRBV28

cdr3_aa: CASSSYTGADTQYF
cdr3_nt: TGTGCCAGCAGCTCCTATACGGGAGCAGATACGCAGTATTTT
cdr3_length: 14
j_call: TRBJ2-3
d_call: NA
clone_size: NA
v_call: TRBV11-3

cdr3_aa: CASYAGFLHTEAFF
cdr3_nt: TGTGCCAGCTATGCGGGTTTCCTACACACTGAAGCTTTCTTT
cdr3_length: 14
j_call: TRBJ1-1
d_call: NA
clone_size: NA
v_call: TRBV28

cdr3_aa: CASSQDATRGNTIYF
cdr3_nt: TGTGCCAGCAGCCAAGATGCCACGAGGGGAAACACCATATATTTT
cdr3_length: 15
j_call: TRBJ1-3
d_call: NA
clone_size: NA
v_call: TRBV4-2

cdr3_aa: CSVEGTSGAYEQYF
cdr3_nt: TGCAGCGTTGAAGGGACTAGCGGGGCATACGAGCAGTACTTC
cdr3_length: 14
j_call: TRBJ2-7
d_call: TRBD2
clone_size: few
v_call: TRBV29-1

cdr3_aa: CASSPRTSGRARNEQFF
cdr3_nt: TGCGCCAGCAGCCCAAGGACTAGCGGGAGGGCCCGAAATGAGCAGTTCTTC
cdr3_length: 17
j_call: TRBJ2-1
d_call: TRBD2
clone_size: NA
v_call: TRBV5-1

cdr3_aa: CASSSDSFSNTGELFF
cdr3_nt: TGTGCCAGCAGTTCCGACAGTTTTTCGAACACCGGGGAGCTGTTTTTT
cdr3_length: 16
j_call: TRBJ2-2
d_call: NA
clone_size: NA
v_call: TRBV2

cdr3_aa: CASSSTGTGTYEQYF
cdr3_nt: TGCGCCAGCAGCTCCACCGGGACAGGGACCTACGAGCAGTACTTC
cdr3_length: 15
j_call: TRBJ2-7
d_call: TRBD1
clone_size: NA
v_call: TRBV5-1

cdr3_aa: CASSIDLGQSYGYTF
cdr3_nt: TGTGCCAGTAGTATAGATCTGGGACAGTCCTATGGCTACACCTTC
cdr3_length: 15
j_call: TRBJ1-2
d_call: TRBD1
clone_size: NA
v_call: TRBV19

cdr3_aa: CASSPGGDRVLYGYTF
cdr3_nt: TGTGCCAGCTCACCAGGAGGCGATAGGGTATTATATGGCTACACCTTC
cdr3_length: 16
j_call: TRBJ1-2
d_call: NA
clone_size: few
v_call: TRBV18

cdr3_aa: CASSAGTSQETQYF
cdr3_nt: TGTGCCAGCAGTGCCGGGACAAGCCAAGAGACCCAGTACTTC
cdr3_length: 14
j_call: TRBJ2-5
d_call: NA
clone_size: NA
v_call: TRBV2

cdr3_aa: CASSRKAGEETQYF
cdr3_nt: TGTGCCAGCAGCCGGAAGGCAGGTGAAGAGACCCAGTACTTC
cdr3_length: 14
j_call: TRBJ2-5
d_call: NA
clone_size: NA
v_call: TRBV5-4

cdr3_aa: CASSPPGATNEKLFF
cdr3_nt: TGTGCCAGCAGCCCCCCAGGCGCAACTAATGAAAAACTGTTTTTT
cdr3_length: 15
j_call: TRBJ1-4
d_call: NA
clone_size: NA
v_call: TRBV7-9

cdr3_aa: CASSPMAGEGEQYF
cdr3_nt: TGTGCCAGCTCACCAATGGCGGGAGAGGGCGAGCAGTACTTC
cdr3_length: 14
j_call: TRBJ2-7
d_call: TRBD2
clone_size: NA
v_call: TRBV18

cdr3_aa: CASSSLLAGANEQFF
cdr3_nt: TGTGCCAGCAGCTCCCTACTAGCGGGAGCGAATGAGCAGTTCTTC
cdr3_length: 15
j_call: TRBJ2-1
d_call: TRBD2
clone_size: once
v_call: TRBV11-2

cdr3_aa: CASSSPLTGLGELFF
cdr3_nt: TGTGCCAGCAGCTCCCCCCTTACAGGATTGGGGGAGCTGTTTTTT
cdr3_length: 15
j_call: TRBJ2-2
d_call: NA
clone_size: NA
v_call: TRBV5-4

cdr3_aa: CASSDRLVYEQYF
cdr3_nt: TGTGCCAGCAGCGATAGACTAGTCTACGAGCAGTACTTC
cdr3_length: 13
j_call: TRBJ2-7
d_call: NA
clone_size: NA
v_call: TRBV14

cdr3_aa: CATSRDIVPRRYGYTF
cdr3_nt: TGTGCCACCAGCAGAGATATCGTTCCTCGTCGCTATGGCTACACCTTC
cdr3_length: 16
j_call: TRBJ1-2
d_call: NA
clone_size: NA
v_call: TRBV15

cdr3_aa: CASSQNRVSHYEQYF
cdr3_nt: TGCGCCAGCAGTCAAAACAGGGTCTCTCACTACGAGCAGTACTTC
cdr3_length: 15
j_call: TRBJ2-7
d_call: NA
clone_size: NA
v_call: TRBV23-1

cdr3_aa: CASSVGSRAAGYTF
cdr3_nt: TGTGCCAGCAGCGTAGGTAGCAGGGCGGCCGGCTACACCTTC
cdr3_length: 14
j_call: TRBJ1-2
d_call: NA
clone_size: NA
v_call: TRBV9

cdr3_aa: CASSFRGTGNEAFF
cdr3_nt: TGTGCCAGCAGCTTTAGGGGGACAGGAAATGAAGCTTTCTTT
cdr3_length: 14
j_call: TRBJ1-1
d_call: TRBD1
clone_size: NA
v_call: TRBV5-6

cdr3_aa: CASSLGQGAMAGELFF
cdr3_nt: TGTGCCAGCAGCTTAGGACAGGGGGCGATGGCCGGGGAGCTGTTTTTT
cdr3_length: 16
j_call: TRBJ2-2
d_call: TRBD1
clone_size: NA
v_call: TRBV5-4

cdr3_aa: CASSWTQGGLGNEQFF
cdr3_nt: TGTGCCAGCAGTTGGACTCAGGGAGGGTTAGGCAATGAGCAGTTCTTC
cdr3_length: 16
j_call: TRBJ2-1
d_call: TRBD2
clone_size: NA
v_call: TRBV7-9

cdr3_aa: CASSLGQDNNEQFF
cdr3_nt: TGTGCCAGCAGCCTAGGACAGGACAACAATGAGCAGTTCTTC
cdr3_length: 14
j_call: TRBJ2-1
d_call: TRBD1
clone_size: NA
v_call: TRBV7-2

cdr3_aa: CASSPLQSGELFF
cdr3_nt: TGTGCCAGCTCACCTCTCCAGTCCGGGGAGCTGTTTTTT
cdr3_length: 13
j_call: TRBJ2-2
d_call: NA
clone_size: NA
v_call: TRBV18

cdr3_aa: CASSLTGGMNTEAFF
cdr3_nt: TGTGCCAGCAGTTTGACAGGGGGCATGAACACTGAAGCTTTCTTT
cdr3_length: 15
j_call: TRBJ1-1
d_call: TRBD1
clone_size: NA
v_call: TRBV27

cdr3_aa: CASIPGTSGTYEQYF
cdr3_nt: TGTGCCAGCATTCCGGGGACTAGCGGAACCTACGAGCAGTACTTC
cdr3_length: 15
j_call: TRBJ2-7
d_call: TRBD2
clone_size: NA
v_call: TRBV2

cdr3_aa: CSVGTGLQETQYF
cdr3_nt: TGCAGCGTGGGGACAGGTTTACAAGAGACCCAGTACTTC
cdr3_length: 13
j_call: TRBJ2-5
d_call: TRBD1
clone_size: once
v_call: TRBV29-1

cdr3_aa: CASSSAGGRGHSNYGYTF
cdr3_nt: TGTGCCAGCAGTTCCGCCGGGGGCAGGGGGCATTCTAACTATGGCTACACCTTC
cdr3_length: 18
j_call: TRBJ1-2
d_call: TRBD1
clone_size: NA
v_call: TRBV28

cdr3_aa: CASAEGRGYEQYF
cdr3_nt: TGTGCCAGCGCGGAGGGAAGGGGCTACGAGCAGTACTTC
cdr3_length: 13
j_call: TRBJ2-7
d_call: NA
clone_size: NA
v_call: TRBV7-2

cdr3_aa: CASSPSGGRNQPQHF
cdr3_nt: TGCGCCAGCAGCCCCTCAGGGGGGCGTAATCAGCCCCAGCATTTT
cdr3_length: 15
j_call: TRBJ1-5
d_call: TRBD1
clone_size: once
v_call: TRBV4-1

cdr3_aa: CASSSATLTGAFF
cdr3_nt: TGCGCCAGCAGCTCAGCCACCTTAACCGGGGCTTTCTTT
cdr3_length: 13
j_call: TRBJ1-1
d_call: NA
clone_size: NA
v_call: TRBV5-1

cdr3_aa: CASSYGTGGSSYNEQFF
cdr3_nt: TGTGCCAGCAGCTATGGGACAGGCGGGAGCTCCTACAATGAGCAGTTCTTC
cdr3_length: 17
j_call: TRBJ2-1
d_call: NA
clone_size: NA
v_call: TRBV13

cdr3_aa: CARSSRQSGGYTF
cdr3_nt: TGTGCCAGAAGCTCCCGACAGTCTGGAGGCTACACCTTC
cdr3_length: 13
j_call: TRBJ1-2
d_call: NA
clone_size: NA
v_call: TRBV5-3

cdr3_aa: CASSDPGTAANYGYTF
cdr3_nt: TGTGCCAGCAGCGACCCCGGGACAGCAGCTAACTATGGCTACACCTTC
cdr3_length: 16
j_call: TRBJ1-2
d_call: TRBD1
clone_size: NA
v_call: TRBV9

cdr3_aa: CASSESGVGTEASF
cdr3_nt: TGCGCCAGCAGTGAATCCGGGGTAGGCACTGAAGCTTCCTTT
cdr3_length: 14
j_call: TRBJ1-1
d_call: NA
clone_size: NA
v_call: TRBV10-1